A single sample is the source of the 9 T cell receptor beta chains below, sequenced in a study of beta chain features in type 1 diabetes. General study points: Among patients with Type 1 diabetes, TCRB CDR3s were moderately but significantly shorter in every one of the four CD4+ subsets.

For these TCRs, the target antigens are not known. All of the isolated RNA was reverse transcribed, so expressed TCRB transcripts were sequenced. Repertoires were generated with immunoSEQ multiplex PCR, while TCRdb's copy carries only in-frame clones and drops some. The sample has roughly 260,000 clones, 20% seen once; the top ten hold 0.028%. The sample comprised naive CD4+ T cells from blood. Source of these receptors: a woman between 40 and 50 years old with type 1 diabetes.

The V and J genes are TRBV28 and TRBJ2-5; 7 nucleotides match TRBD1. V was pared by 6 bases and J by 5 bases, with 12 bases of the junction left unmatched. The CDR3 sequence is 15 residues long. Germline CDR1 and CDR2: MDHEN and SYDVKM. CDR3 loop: CASSPLGQSDETQYF. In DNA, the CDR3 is TGTGCCAGCAGCCCCTTGGGACAGTCAGATGAGACCCAGTACTTC.

The CDR3 sequence: CASSPETGSYEQYF. CDR3 nucleotide sequence: TGTGCCAGCAGCCCAGAGACAGGATCCTACGAGCAGTACTTC. This rearrangement joins TRBV5-4 to TRBJ2-7; possibly TRBD1 for D (6 bases). The CDR3 is 14 residues long. CDR1 is SGHNT, CDR2 YYREEE, per germline (reference sequence). V was clipped by 4 bases and J by 1 base, with 12 bases between them.

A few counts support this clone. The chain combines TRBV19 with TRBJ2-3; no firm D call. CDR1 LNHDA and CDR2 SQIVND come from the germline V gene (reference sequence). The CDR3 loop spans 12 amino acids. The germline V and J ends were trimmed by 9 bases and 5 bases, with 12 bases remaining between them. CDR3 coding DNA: TGTGCCAGCTCCCCGACGGGAGATACGCAGTATTTT. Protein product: CASSPTGDTQYF.

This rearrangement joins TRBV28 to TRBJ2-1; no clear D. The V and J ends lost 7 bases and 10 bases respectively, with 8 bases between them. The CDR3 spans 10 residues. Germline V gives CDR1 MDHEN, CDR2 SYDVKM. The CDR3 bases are TGTGCCAGCACCCCCCAGGAGCAGTTCTTC. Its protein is CASTPQEQFF.

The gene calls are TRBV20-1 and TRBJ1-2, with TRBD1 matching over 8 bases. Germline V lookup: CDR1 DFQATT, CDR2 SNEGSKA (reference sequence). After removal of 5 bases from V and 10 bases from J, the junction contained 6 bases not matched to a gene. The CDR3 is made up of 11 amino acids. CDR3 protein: CSAGRTGFYTF. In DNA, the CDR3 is TGCAGTGCTGGCCGGACAGGGTTCTACACCTTC.

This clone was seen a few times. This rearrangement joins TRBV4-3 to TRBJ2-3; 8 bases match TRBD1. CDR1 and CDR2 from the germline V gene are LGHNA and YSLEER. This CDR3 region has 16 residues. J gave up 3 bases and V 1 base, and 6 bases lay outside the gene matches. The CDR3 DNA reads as TGCGCCAGCAGCCAAGGAGACAGGGGCCGGACAGATACGCAGTATTTT. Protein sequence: CASSQGDRGRTDTQYF.

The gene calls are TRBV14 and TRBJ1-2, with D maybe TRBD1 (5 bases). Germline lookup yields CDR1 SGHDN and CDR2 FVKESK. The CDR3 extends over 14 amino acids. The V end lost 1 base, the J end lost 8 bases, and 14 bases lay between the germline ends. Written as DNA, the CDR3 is TGTGCCAGCAGCCAAGGTGCCAGGGTGGACGGCTACACCTTC. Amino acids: CASSQGARVDGYTF.

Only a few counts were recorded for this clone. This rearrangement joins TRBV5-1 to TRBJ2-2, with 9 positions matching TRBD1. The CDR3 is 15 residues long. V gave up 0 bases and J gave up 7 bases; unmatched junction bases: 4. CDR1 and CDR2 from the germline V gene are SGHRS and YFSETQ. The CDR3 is CASSLGDRAVGELFF. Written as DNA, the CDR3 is TGCGCCAGCAGCTTGGGGGACAGGGCCGTCGGGGAGCTGTTTTTT.

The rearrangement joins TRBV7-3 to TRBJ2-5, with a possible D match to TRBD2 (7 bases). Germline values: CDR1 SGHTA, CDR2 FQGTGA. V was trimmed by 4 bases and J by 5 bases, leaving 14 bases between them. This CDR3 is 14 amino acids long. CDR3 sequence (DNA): TGTGCCAGCAGCTACCAAGGGGGGGCCGAGACCCAGTACTTC. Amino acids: CASSYQGGAETQYF.